These T cell receptor beta chains were read from a single sample in a study of graft-versus-host responses after intestinal transplantation. Their recognized antigens are unknown. The method was immunoSEQ multiplex PCR; TCRdb's version includes in-frame clones alone and lacks a portion of them. The table lists under 95,000 clones, roughly 80% of them singletons. Sequenced material: unstimulated CD4+ T cells sorted from spleen or lymph node cells, taken before intestinal transplant. These receptors were obtained from a human donor who received an intestinal transplant. CDR3s include the opening cysteine and the closing phenylalanine or tryptophan. The D gene is left open where the match is weak. Part of the rows lack a size; the others show once, few, many or a class for expanded clones.

d_call: -
v_call: TRBV6-1
j_call: TRBJ2-3
clone_size: -
cdr3_aa: CASSEGGASATDTQYF
cdr3_nt: TGTGCCAGCAGTGAAGGTGGGGCTAGTGCCACAGATACGCAGTATTTT

d_call: -
v_call: TRBV5-1
j_call: TRBJ2-1
clone_size: -
cdr3_aa: CASSLQVGSYNEQFF
cdr3_nt: TGCGCCAGCAGCTTGCAGGTGGGCTCCTACAATGAGCAGTTCTTC

d_call: -
v_call: TRBV7-8
j_call: TRBJ1-5
clone_size: -
cdr3_aa: CASSLGYRRGPQHF
cdr3_nt: TGTGCCAGCAGCCTCGGTTATCGCCGAGGGCCCCAGCATTTT

d_call: -
v_call: TRBV9
j_call: TRBJ1-2
clone_size: -
cdr3_aa: CASVRGGNGYTF
cdr3_nt: TGTGCCAGCGTTAGGGGGGGAAATGGCTACACCTTC

d_call: -
v_call: TRBV2
j_call: TRBJ1-1
clone_size: -
cdr3_aa: CASSEEAPGYTEAFF
cdr3_nt: TGTGCCAGCAGTGAAGAGGCCCCGGGGTACACTGAAGCTTTCTTT

d_call: -
v_call: TRBV7-8
j_call: TRBJ1-1
clone_size: -
cdr3_aa: CASSSPIGGAYTEAFF
cdr3_nt: TGTGCCAGCAGCTCCCCTATAGGGGGGGCCTACACCGAAGCTTTCTTT

d_call: -
v_call: TRBV6-5
j_call: TRBJ1-1
clone_size: -
cdr3_aa: CASSYLQGEAFF
cdr3_nt: TGTGCCAGCAGTTATCTTCAGGGGGAAGCTTTCTTT

d_call: TRBD1
v_call: TRBV5-4
j_call: TRBJ1-2
clone_size: few
cdr3_aa: CASSPGDRVSNYGYTF
cdr3_nt: TGTGCCAGCAGCCCTGGGGACAGGGTTTCGAACTATGGCTACACCTTC

d_call: -
v_call: TRBV15
j_call: TRBJ2-7
clone_size: few
cdr3_aa: CATSRDGYEQYF
cdr3_nt: TGTGCCACCAGCAGAGACGGGTACGAGCAGTACTTC

d_call: TRBD2
v_call: TRBV28
j_call: TRBJ2-5
clone_size: -
cdr3_aa: CASEGAGVETQYF
cdr3_nt: TGTGCCAGTGAGGGAGCGGGGGTAGAGACCCAGTACTTC

d_call: -
v_call: TRBV7-9
j_call: TRBJ2-7
clone_size: -
cdr3_aa: CASTRLQGSYEQYF
cdr3_nt: TGTGCCAGCACCCGCCTGCAGGGTTCCTACGAGCAGTACTTC

d_call: TRBD2
v_call: TRBV5-1
j_call: TRBJ2-1
clone_size: -
cdr3_aa: CASSLGLAGGLNEQFF
cdr3_nt: TGCGCCAGCAGCTTGGGGCTAGCGGGAGGGTTGAATGAGCAGTTCTTC

d_call: TRBD2
v_call: TRBV28
j_call: TRBJ2-7
clone_size: -
cdr3_aa: CASSAPGGVSYEQYF
cdr3_nt: TGTGCCAGCAGTGCCCCGGGGGGAGTGTCCTACGAGCAGTACTTC

d_call: -
v_call: TRBV18
j_call: TRBJ1-1
clone_size: -
cdr3_aa: CASSPSTGNTEAFF
cdr3_nt: TGTGCCAGCTCACCGTCGACAGGGAACACTGAAGCTTTCTTT

d_call: -
v_call: TRBV6-1
j_call: TRBJ2-2
clone_size: -
cdr3_aa: CASGWTTFTGELFF
cdr3_nt: TGTGCCAGCGGATGGACTACGTTCACCGGGGAGCTGTTTTTT

d_call: TRBD2
v_call: TRBV5-1
j_call: TRBJ2-3
clone_size: -
cdr3_aa: CASSEGLAATDTQYF
cdr3_nt: TGCGCCAGCAGCGAGGGACTAGCGGCCACAGATACGCAGTATTTT

d_call: TRBD1
v_call: TRBV29-1
j_call: TRBJ1-2
clone_size: -
cdr3_aa: CSVQGALLDNGYTF
cdr3_nt: TGCAGCGTACAGGGGGCGCTTCTGGATAATGGCTACACCTTC

d_call: -
v_call: TRBV10-1
j_call: TRBJ2-6
clone_size: -
cdr3_aa: CASSMRGISGANVLTF
cdr3_nt: TGCGCCAGCAGCATGAGGGGGATCTCTGGGGCCAACGTCCTGACTTTC

d_call: -
v_call: TRBV7-8
j_call: TRBJ2-1
clone_size: -
cdr3_aa: CASSRYPAGRGNEQFF
cdr3_nt: TGTGCCAGCAGTCGATATCCCGCGGGGAGAGGGAATGAGCAGTTCTTC

d_call: TRBD1
v_call: TRBV4-1
j_call: TRBJ2-3
clone_size: -
cdr3_aa: CASSHNRDRVTDTQYF
cdr3_nt: TGCGCCAGCAGCCACAACCGGGACAGGGTGACAGATACGCAGTATTTT

d_call: TRBD1
v_call: TRBV5-1
j_call: TRBJ1-2
clone_size: -
cdr3_aa: CASSEQGYYGYTF
cdr3_nt: TGCGCCAGCAGCGAACAGGGGTACTATGGCTACACCTTC

d_call: TRBD1
v_call: TRBV7-9
j_call: TRBJ2-3
clone_size: -
cdr3_aa: CASSLDRGQEQYF
cdr3_nt: TGTGCCAGCAGCTTAGACAGGGGGCAAGAGCAGTATTTT

d_call: TRBD1
v_call: TRBV19
j_call: TRBJ2-7
clone_size: -
cdr3_aa: CASSIGTGPYEQYF
cdr3_nt: TGTGCCAGTAGTATTGGGACAGGGCCCTACGAGCAGTACTTC

d_call: TRBD1
v_call: TRBV7-2
j_call: TRBJ1-1
clone_size: once
cdr3_aa: CASRRQGATEAFF
cdr3_nt: TGTGCCAGCAGACGACAGGGGGCCACTGAAGCTTTCTTT

d_call: TRBD1
v_call: TRBV6-5
j_call: TRBJ2-7
clone_size: -
cdr3_aa: CASKWGTGNHEQYF
cdr3_nt: TGTGCCAGCAAGTGGGGGACAGGGAACCACGAGCAGTACTTC

d_call: TRBD1
v_call: TRBV2
j_call: TRBJ1-2
clone_size: -
cdr3_aa: CASRRDRDGGYGYTF
cdr3_nt: TGTGCCAGCAGGAGGGACAGGGATGGAGGCTATGGCTACACCTTC

d_call: TRBD1
v_call: TRBV29-1
j_call: TRBJ2-1
clone_size: -
cdr3_aa: CSVGQGNEQFF
cdr3_nt: TGCAGCGTTGGACAGGGGAATGAGCAGTTCTTC

d_call: -
v_call: TRBV27
j_call: TRBJ2-7
clone_size: once
cdr3_aa: CASSPYLIPDSYYEQYF
cdr3_nt: TGTGCCAGCAGTCCTTACCTTATCCCGGACAGCTACTACGAGCAGTACTTC

d_call: -
v_call: TRBV7-2
j_call: TRBJ2-1
clone_size: -
cdr3_aa: CASSFYRKQFF
cdr3_nt: TGTGCCAGCAGCTTCTACAGGAAGCAGTTCTTC

d_call: TRBD2
v_call: TRBV13
j_call: TRBJ2-1
clone_size: few
cdr3_aa: CASSSPLAAPYNEQFF
cdr3_nt: TGTGCCAGCAGCTCCCCACTAGCGGCCCCCTACAATGAGCAGTTCTTC

d_call: -
v_call: TRBV19
j_call: TRBJ1-5
clone_size: once
cdr3_aa: CASTTEAGQPQHF
cdr3_nt: TGTGCCAGTACCACCGAGGCCGGTCAGCCCCAGCATTTT

d_call: -
v_call: TRBV7-8
j_call: TRBJ1-1
clone_size: -
cdr3_aa: CASSLGVGGTTEAFF
cdr3_nt: TGTGCCAGCAGCTTAGGGGTCGGGGGAACCACTGAAGCTTTCTTT